The 27 T cell receptor beta chains given below trace back to one sample, sequenced in a study of blood T cell repertoires in COVID-19. The table came from immunoSEQ multiplex PCR; TCRdb's copy has only in-frame clones and leaves some out. The sample has some 490,000 clones; 70% to 90% are singletons. The sample taken for sequencing was peripheral blood. These receptors all come from a human donor in a cohort sampled during active COVID-19.

This clone was seen a few times. This chain links TRBV30 with TRBJ1-1, with D possibly TRBD1 on 5 matching bases. Germline CDR1 GTSNPN, CDR2 SVGIG (reference sequence). V was shortened by 1 base and J by 0 bases, with 6 bases between the two germline ends. CDR3 size: 13 residues. CDR3 DNA: TGTGCCTGGAGTGGACAGATGAACACTGAAGCTTTCTTT. Protein product: CAWSGQMNTEAFF.

This chain uses TRBV28 with TRBJ1-3; D is unclear. Looked up from germline, CDR1 is MDHEN and CDR2 is SYDVKM. V was shortened by 5 bases and J by 3 bases, with 14 bases between the two germline ends. The CDR3 length is 15 residues. In DNA, the CDR3 is TGTGCCAGCAGTGTAGGCGGCACTAATGGAAACACCATATATTTT. Its translation: CASSVGGTNGNTIYF.

In DNA, the CDR3 is TGTGCCAGCAGCCTGGGACTAGCGGTCTACAATGAGCAGTTCTTC. Its protein is CASSLGLAVYNEQFF. The chain couples TRBV5-8 to TRBJ2-1; 11 bases are shared with TRBD2. V lost 4 bases and J lost 3; bases outside the gene matches: 3. In germline, CDR1 is SGHTS, CDR2 YDEGEE. This CDR3 comprises 15 residues.

V usage is TRBV6-5 and J usage is TRBJ2-7; D possibly corresponds to TRBD2 (7 bases). This CDR3 spans 15 amino acids. Germline CDR1 is MNHEY and CDR2 is SVGAGI. V lost 5 bases and J 3 bases, leaving 17 bases between the germline ends. CDR3 region: CASSLKGGSSYEQYF. In DNA form, the CDR3 reads TGTGCCAGCAGTCTCAAGGGGGGGAGTAGCTACGAGCAGTACTTC.

In nucleotides, the CDR3 is TGCGCCACCCAAAAAGGGGACAGTTACAATGAGCAGTTCTTC. This encodes CATQKGDSYNEQFF. J is TRBJ2-1 and V is TRBV5-1; 7 bases line up with TRBD1. This CDR3 has 14 amino acids. V gave up 9 bases and J gave up 4 bases; unmatched junction bases: 10. CDR1 and CDR2 (germline): SGHRS, YFSETQ.

V usage is TRBV5-1 and J usage is TRBJ2-7, with a tentative D call TRBD1 (6 bases). The CDR3 loop spans 14 amino acids. Germline assignment: CDR1 SGHRS and CDR2 YFSETQ. The ends were cut back, 5 bases at V and 2 bases at J, with 14 bases in the middle. CDR3 sequence (DNA): TGCGCCAGCAGGTCCGGGACAACCCCCTACGAGCAGTACTTC. It is translated as CASRSGTTPYEQYF. The full variable domain, its missing parts supplied by reference TRBV5-1 and TRBJ2-7, is KAGVTQTPRYLIKTRGQQVTLSCSPISGHRSVSWYQQTPGQGLQFLFEYFSETQRNKGNFPGRFSGRQFSNSRSEMNVSTLELGDSALYLCASRSGTTPYEQYFGPGTRLTVT.

J is TRBJ2-3 and V is TRBV5-6; 7 bases line up with TRBD2. Germline lookup yields CDR1 SGHDT and CDR2 YYEEEE. Unmatched junction bases numbered 6, after V lost 3 bases and J lost 2 bases. This CDR3 region has 15 residues. The CDR3 spells CASSSLRGVTDTQYF. CDR3 DNA sequence: TGTGCCAGCAGCTCCCTCCGGGGGGTCACAGATACGCAGTATTTT.

The V gene is TRBV19, the J gene TRBJ2-1; D perhaps matches TRBD2 (7 bases). CDR1 and CDR2 from the germline V gene are LNHDA and SQIVND (reference sequence). V gave up 1 base and J gave up 0 bases, with 13 bases separating them. The CDR3 runs 17 residues. CDR3 DNA: TGTGCCAGTAGTATAGGTAGGGGGGGTCGCTCCTACAATGAGCAGTTCTTC. Translating gives CASSIGRGGRSYNEQFF.

The gene calls are TRBV19 and TRBJ1-1; no definite D call. The CDR3 has 14 residues. V shed 3 bases and J shed 0 bases, with 8 bases lying between them. Germline V gives CDR1 LNHDA, CDR2 SQIVND (reference sequence). This chain's CDR3 is CASSIAPMNTEAFF. CDR3 bases: TGTGCCAGTAGTATCGCGCCGATGAACACTGAAGCTTTCTTT.

The rearrangement links TRBV4-2 to TRBJ1-5, with no clear D. The CDR3 has 21 amino acids. Germline loops: CDR1 LGHNA, CDR2 YNFKEQ. Deletions cut 0 bases from V and 0 bases from J, with 24 bases between. In nucleotides, the CDR3 is TGTGCCAGCAGCCAAGATCGTGCCCGAGCGGACGGTGGGGATAGCAATCAGCCCCAGCATTTT. This encodes CASSQDRARADGGDSNQPQHF.

The rearrangement joins TRBV28 to TRBJ1-5, with D possibly being TRBD1 (6 bases). Germline V gene data show CDR1 as MDHEN and CDR2 as SYDVKM. The CDR3 is 16 residues long. Trimming stripped 3 bases from V and 4 bases from J, with 16 bases between. CDR3 residues: CASSFVGRGENQPQHF. The DNA of the CDR3 is TGTGCCAGCAGTTTTGTCGGCAGGGGAGAAAATCAGCCCCAGCATTTT.

V gene TRBV10-3 combines with J gene TRBJ1-1; the D gene is possibly TRBD1 (6 bases). V lost 2 bases, J lost 2 bases, and 18 bases lay in between. This CDR3 has 17 residues. Germline V lookup: CDR1 ENHRY, CDR2 SYGVKD. CDR3 loop: CAISETTDQGRNTEAFF. The CDR3 region has the DNA TGTGCCATCAGTGAGACAACCGATCAGGGGCGAAACACTGAAGCTTTCTTT.

With regard to this clone: The sample carries other DNA sequences with the same CDR3. This rearrangement joins TRBV10-3 to TRBJ1-2; unclear D gene. Deletions cut 0 bases from V and 4 bases from J, with 6 bases between. Germline CDR1 and CDR2: ENHRY and SYGVKD. CDR3 length equals 13 residues. Written as DNA, the CDR3 is TGTGCCATCAGTGAGTCGGGGAGCTATGGCTACACCTTC. Its translation is CAISESGSYGYTF.

V and J are TRBV14 and TRBJ2-5, with TRBD2 matching over 14 bases. Unmatched junction bases numbered 3, after V lost 3 bases and J lost 6 bases. Looked up from germline, CDR1 is SGHDN and CDR2 is FVKESK. The CDR3 is made up of 15 amino acids. The CDR3 DNA reads as TGTGCCAGCAGCCAGACTAGCGGGAGGGCAAAGACCCAGTACTTC. Protein sequence: CASSQTSGRAKTQYF.

This clone has a handful of counts. The V call is TRBV6-5, the J call TRBJ1-1; D uncertain. V shed 6 bases and J shed 3 bases, with 11 bases lying between them. The CDR3 has 13 amino acids. The germline gives CDR1 MNHEY, CDR2 SVGAGI. The CDR3 DNA sequence: TGTGCCAGCAGACAAGACGGGGACACTGAAGCTTTCTTT. Amino acids: CASRQDGDTEAFF.

In its sample, this clone was seen a few times. V gene TRBV2 combines with J gene TRBJ2-4; weak D call: TRBD1 (5 bases). With 5 bases removed from V and 0 bases from J, the gap between germline ends came to 11 bases. Germline values: CDR1 SNHLY, CDR2 FYNNEI. The CDR3 has 15 residues. This chain's CDR3 is CASSRQSIAKNIQYF. The CDR3 coding sequence is TGTGCCAGCAGTCGACAGAGTATAGCCAAAAACATTCAGTACTTC.

The chain links TRBV19 to TRBJ2-1; TRBD2 matches 10 bases. Germline V gene data show CDR1 as LNHDA and CDR2 as SQIVND (reference sequence). V lost 1 base to trimming and J lost 9 bases; unmatched junction nucleotides: 9. The CDR3 length is 16 residues. Written as DNA, the CDR3 is TGTGCCAGTAGTATAGGTAGCGGGAGGCGCGGGGGTGAGCAGTTCTTC. This translates into CASSIGSGRRGGEQFF. The variable domain in full, completed from reference TRBV19 and TRBJ2-1, reads DGGITQSPKYLFRKEGQNVTLSCEQNLNHDAMYWYRQDPGQGLRLIYYSQIVNDFQKGDIAEGYSVSREKKESFPLTVTSAQKNPTAFYLCASSIGSGRRGGEQFFGPGTRLTVL.

The chain uses TRBV10-3 and TRBJ2-1; TRBD1 matches 9 bases. Trimming at V came to 6 bases and at J to 0 bases, leaving 6 bases not matched to a gene. CDR3 size: 16 residues. Per germline, CDR1 ENHRY and CDR2 SYGVKD. The CDR3 coding sequence is TGTGCCATCAGAGGGGACAGGGCGAGCTCCTACAATGAGCAGTTCTTC. Its translation: CAIRGDRASSYNEQFF.

The CDR3 sequence: CASSVGQTNTEAFF. The DNA of the CDR3 is TGTGCCAGCAGCGTAGGGCAGACTAACACTGAAGCTTTCTTT. V is TRBV9 and J is TRBJ1-1; D remains unclear. Germline V gene lookup returns CDR1 SGDLS and CDR2 YYNGEE. The CDR3 loop spans 14 amino acids. Trimming took off 0 bases at V and 2 bases at J, with 8 bases between the two ends.

V is TRBV12-5 and J is TRBJ1-1; a weak D match, TRBD1 (6 bases). The CDR3 contains 16 residues. V shed 7 bases and J shed 2 bases, with 20 bases lying between them. Germline V gene data show CDR1 as LGHNT and CDR2 as FRNRAP. The CDR3 DNA reads TGTGCTAGTGATACAGAACAGGGCGGTTATAACACTGAAGCTTTCTTT. Residues: CASDTEQGGYNTEAFF.

The chain links TRBV3-1 (or the pseudogene TRBV3-2) to TRBJ2-7; 9 bases are a match to TRBD2. V was clipped by 3 bases and J by 3 bases; unmatched bases: 6. The CDR3 extends over 15 amino acids. In germline, CDR1 is LGHDT, CDR2 YNNKEL (reference sequence). The CDR3 DNA reads TGTGCCAGCAGCCATACTAGCGGGCGGGTCTACGAGCAGTACTTC. Translated: CASSHTSGRVYEQYF.

This rearrangement joins TRBV3-1 (or the pseudogene TRBV3-2) to TRBJ1-5; D is undetermined. V gave up 3 bases and J gave up 2 bases, with 14 bases separating them. The CDR3 is 16 residues long. In germline, CDR1 is LGHDT, CDR2 YNNKEL (reference sequence). CDR3 sequence (DNA): TGTGCCAGCAGCCATGGATCCGGGATTCGCAATCAGCCCCAGCATTTT. Residues: CASSHGSGIRNQPQHF.

This clone was seen a handful of times. This sequence joins TRBV6-5 and TRBJ2-3, with TRBD2 matching over 11 bases. CDR3 length: 14 residues. After removal of 6 bases from V and 6 bases from J, the junction contained 5 bases not matched to a gene. Germline values: CDR1 MNHEY, CDR2 SVGAGI. Written as DNA, the CDR3 is TGTGCCAGCAGCATACTAGCGGGAGACGATACGCAGTATTTT. This codes for CASSILAGDDTQYF.

This sequence joins TRBV6-5 and TRBJ2-5; perhaps TRBD2 as D (7 bases). Germline CDR1 and CDR2: MNHEY and SVGAGI. The CDR3 is 13 amino acids. The V end was cut by 7 bases, the J end by 7 bases, with 16 bases between. This chain's CDR3 is CASTKGVAGTQYF. The CDR3 coding sequence is TGTGCCAGCACCAAGGGGGTAGCGGGGACCCAGTACTTC.

The chain is built from TRBV9 and TRBJ1-2; 7 bases match TRBD1. Looked up from germline, CDR1 is SGDLS and CDR2 is YYNGEE. The CDR3 is 13 amino acids. The J segment lost 6 bases and the V segment lost 3 bases, leaving 5 bases of the junction unmatched. The CDR3 is CASSETGWNGYTF. CDR3 nucleotides: TGTGCCAGCAGCGAGACAGGGTGGAATGGCTACACCTTC.

The chain couples TRBV30 to TRBJ1-1; D remains ambiguous. Germline CDR1 GTSNPN, CDR2 SVGIG (reference sequence). V was shortened by 0 bases and J by 4 bases, with 12 bases between the two germline ends. The CDR3 sequence is 14 residues long. As DNA, the CDR3 is TGTGCCTGGAGTGTACTAGGCAGTCGCACTGAAGCTTTCTTT. As protein: CAWSVLGSRTEAFF.

V is TRBV5-5 and J is TRBJ1-2; maybe TRBD1 (5 bases). The CDR3 extends over 16 amino acids. Germline loops: CDR1 SGHKS, CDR2 YYEKEE (reference sequence). The V end was cut by 5 bases, the J end by 0 bases, with 17 bases between. The CDR3 loop reads CASRLSQQATNYGYTF. Here the CDR3 DNA reads TGTGCCAGCAGACTCTCTCAACAGGCGACTAACTATGGCTACACCTTC.